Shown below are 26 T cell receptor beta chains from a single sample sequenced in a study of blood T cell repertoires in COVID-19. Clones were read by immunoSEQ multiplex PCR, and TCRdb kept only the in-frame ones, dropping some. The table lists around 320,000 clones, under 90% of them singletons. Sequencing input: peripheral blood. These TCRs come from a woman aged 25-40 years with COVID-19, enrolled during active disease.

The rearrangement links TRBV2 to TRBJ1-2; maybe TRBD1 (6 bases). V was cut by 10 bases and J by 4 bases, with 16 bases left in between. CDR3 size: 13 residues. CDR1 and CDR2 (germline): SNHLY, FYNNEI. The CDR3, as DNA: TGTGCCACCAGGGGAGGGGTTAGCTATGGCTACACCTTC. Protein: CATRGGVSYGYTF.

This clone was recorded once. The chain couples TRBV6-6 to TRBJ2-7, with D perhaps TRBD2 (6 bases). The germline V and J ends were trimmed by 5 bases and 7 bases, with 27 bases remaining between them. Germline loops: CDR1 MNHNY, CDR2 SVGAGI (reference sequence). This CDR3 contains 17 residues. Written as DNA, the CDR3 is TGTGCCAGCAGTCCGGGTGGGAGGACCGGTTCTCCCCGGGAGCAGTACTTC. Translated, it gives CASSPGGRTGSPREQYF.

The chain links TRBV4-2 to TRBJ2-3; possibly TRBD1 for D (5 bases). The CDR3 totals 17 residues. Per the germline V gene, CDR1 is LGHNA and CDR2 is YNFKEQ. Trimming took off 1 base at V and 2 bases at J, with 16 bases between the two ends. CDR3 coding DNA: TGTGCCAGCAGCCAAGTATCAGGGAACCCTTTCACAGATACGCAGTATTTT. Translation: CASSQVSGNPFTDTQYF.

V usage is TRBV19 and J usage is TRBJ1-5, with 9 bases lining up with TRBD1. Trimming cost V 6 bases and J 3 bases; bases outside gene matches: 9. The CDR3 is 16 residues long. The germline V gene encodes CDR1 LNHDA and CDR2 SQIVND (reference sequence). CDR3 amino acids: CASSPGTGTFNQPQHF. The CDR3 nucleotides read TGTGCCAGTAGCCCCGGGACAGGGACCTTCAATCAGCCCCAGCATTTT.

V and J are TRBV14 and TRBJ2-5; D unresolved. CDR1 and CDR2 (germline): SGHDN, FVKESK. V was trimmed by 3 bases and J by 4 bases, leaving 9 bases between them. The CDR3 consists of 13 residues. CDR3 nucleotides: TGTGCCAGCAGCCAGAGTACGAGAGAGACCCAGTACTTC. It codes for CASSQSTRETQYF. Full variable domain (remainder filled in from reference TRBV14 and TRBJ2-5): EAGVTQFPSHSVIEKGQTVTLRCDPISGHDNLYWYRRVMGKEIKFLLHFVKESKQDESGMPNNRFLAERTGGTYSTLKVQPAELEDSGVYFCASSQSTRETQYFGPGTRLLVL.

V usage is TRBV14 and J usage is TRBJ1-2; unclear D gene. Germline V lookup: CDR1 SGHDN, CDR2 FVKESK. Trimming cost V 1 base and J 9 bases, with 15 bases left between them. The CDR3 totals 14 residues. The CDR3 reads CASSQGSLWARYTF. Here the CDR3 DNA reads TGTGCCAGCAGCCAAGGGTCCTTGTGGGCCCGCTACACCTTC.

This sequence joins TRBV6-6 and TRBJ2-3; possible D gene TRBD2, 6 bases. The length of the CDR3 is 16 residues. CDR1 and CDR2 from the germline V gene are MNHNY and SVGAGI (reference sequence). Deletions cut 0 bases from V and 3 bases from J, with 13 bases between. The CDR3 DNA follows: TGTGCCAGCAGTTACTCGGGCGGCCGGGGGACAGATACGCAGTATTTT. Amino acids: CASSYSGGRGTDTQYF.

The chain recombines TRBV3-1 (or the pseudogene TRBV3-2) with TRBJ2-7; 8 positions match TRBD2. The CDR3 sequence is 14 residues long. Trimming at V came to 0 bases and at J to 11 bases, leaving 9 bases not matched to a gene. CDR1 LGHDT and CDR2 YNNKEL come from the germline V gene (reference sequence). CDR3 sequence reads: CASSQDPGGLMKYF. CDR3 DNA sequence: TGTGCCAGCAGCCAAGATCCGGGGGGGTTGATGAAGTACTTC.

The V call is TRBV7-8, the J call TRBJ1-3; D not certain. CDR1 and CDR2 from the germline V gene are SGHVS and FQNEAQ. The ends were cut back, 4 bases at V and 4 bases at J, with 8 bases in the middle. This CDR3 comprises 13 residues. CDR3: CASSSQLGNTIYF. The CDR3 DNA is TGTGCCAGCAGCTCGCAGTTGGGAAACACCATATATTTT.

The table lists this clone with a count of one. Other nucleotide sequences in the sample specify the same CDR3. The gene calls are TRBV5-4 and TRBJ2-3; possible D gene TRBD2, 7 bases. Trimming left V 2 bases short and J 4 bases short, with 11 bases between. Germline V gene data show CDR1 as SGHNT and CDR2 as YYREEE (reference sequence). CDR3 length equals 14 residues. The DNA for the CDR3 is TGTGCCAGCAGCTTACGGGGGGCCCCAGATACGCAGTATTTT. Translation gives CASSLRGAPDTQYF.

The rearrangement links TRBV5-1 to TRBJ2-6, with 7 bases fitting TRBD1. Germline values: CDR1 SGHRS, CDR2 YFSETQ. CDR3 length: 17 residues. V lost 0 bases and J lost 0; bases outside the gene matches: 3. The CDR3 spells CASSLGQGFSGANVLTF. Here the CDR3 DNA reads TGCGCCAGCAGCTTGGGACAGGGATTCTCTGGGGCCAACGTCCTGACTTTC.

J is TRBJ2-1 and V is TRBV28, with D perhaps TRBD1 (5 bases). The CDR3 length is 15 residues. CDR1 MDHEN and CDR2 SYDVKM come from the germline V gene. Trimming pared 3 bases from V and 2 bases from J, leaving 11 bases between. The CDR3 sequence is CASSFVAGTYNEQFF. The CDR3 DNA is TGTGCCAGCAGTTTCGTGGCAGGGACCTACAATGAGCAGTTCTTC.

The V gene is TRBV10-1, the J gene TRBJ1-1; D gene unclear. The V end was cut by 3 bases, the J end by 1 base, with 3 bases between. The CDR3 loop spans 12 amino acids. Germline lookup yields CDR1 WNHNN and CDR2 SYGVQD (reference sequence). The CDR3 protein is CASSDQNTEAFF. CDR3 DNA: TGCGCCAGCAGTGACCAGAACACTGAAGCTTTCTTT.

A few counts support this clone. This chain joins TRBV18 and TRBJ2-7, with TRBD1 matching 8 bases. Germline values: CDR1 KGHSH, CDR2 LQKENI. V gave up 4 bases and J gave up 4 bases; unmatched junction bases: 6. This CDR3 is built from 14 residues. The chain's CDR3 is CASSLRDRSYEQYF. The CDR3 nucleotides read TGTGCCAGCTCACTCCGGGACAGGTCGTACGAGCAGTACTTC.

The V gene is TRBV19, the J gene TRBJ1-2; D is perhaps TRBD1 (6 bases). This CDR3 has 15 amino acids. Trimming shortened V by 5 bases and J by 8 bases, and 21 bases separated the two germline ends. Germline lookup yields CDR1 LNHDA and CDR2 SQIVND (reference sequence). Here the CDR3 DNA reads TGTGCCAGTAGTTCGTCCTACAGGGTTGAGAAAGGCTACACCTTC. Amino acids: CASSSSYRVEKGYTF.

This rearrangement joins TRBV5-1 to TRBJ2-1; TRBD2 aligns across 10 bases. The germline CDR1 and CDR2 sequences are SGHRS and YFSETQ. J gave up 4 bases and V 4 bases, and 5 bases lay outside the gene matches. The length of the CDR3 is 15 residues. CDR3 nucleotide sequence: TGCGCCAGCAGCGCCGGGACTAGCGCGTACAATGAGCAGTTCTTC. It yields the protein CASSAGTSAYNEQFF.

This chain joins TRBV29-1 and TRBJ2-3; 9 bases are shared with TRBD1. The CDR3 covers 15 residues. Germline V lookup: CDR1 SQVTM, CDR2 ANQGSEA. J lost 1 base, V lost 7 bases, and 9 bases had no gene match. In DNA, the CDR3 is TGCAGCGCCCAAACAGGGGGCCGTGGCACAGATACGCAGTATTTT. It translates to CSAQTGGRGTDTQYF.

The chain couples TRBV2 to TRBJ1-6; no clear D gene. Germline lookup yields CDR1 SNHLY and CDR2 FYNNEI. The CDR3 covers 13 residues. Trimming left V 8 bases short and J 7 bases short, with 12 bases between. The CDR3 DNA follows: TGTGCCAGCTCGACAAACTCAAATTCACCCCTCCACTTT. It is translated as CASSTNSNSPLHF.

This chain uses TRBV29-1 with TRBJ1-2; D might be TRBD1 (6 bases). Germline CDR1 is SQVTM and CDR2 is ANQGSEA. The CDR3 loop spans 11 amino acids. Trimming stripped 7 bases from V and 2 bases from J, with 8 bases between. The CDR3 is CSGTGNYGYTF. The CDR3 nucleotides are TGCAGCGGCACAGGGAACTATGGCTACACCTTC.

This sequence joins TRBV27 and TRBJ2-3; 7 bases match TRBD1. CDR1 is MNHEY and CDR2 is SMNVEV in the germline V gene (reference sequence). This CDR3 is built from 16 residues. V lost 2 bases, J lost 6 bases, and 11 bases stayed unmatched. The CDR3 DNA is TGTGCCAGCAGTTTAAGGGTCAGGGGGTTGATTGATACGCAGTATTTT. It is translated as CASSLRVRGLIDTQYF.

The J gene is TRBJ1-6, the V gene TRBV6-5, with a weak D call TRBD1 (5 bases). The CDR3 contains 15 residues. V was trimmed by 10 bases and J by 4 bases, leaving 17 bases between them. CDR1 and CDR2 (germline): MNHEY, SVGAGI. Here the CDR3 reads CATTEGGVYNSPLHF. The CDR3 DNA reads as TGTGCCACCACGGAGGGAGGGGTATATAATTCACCCCTCCACTTT.

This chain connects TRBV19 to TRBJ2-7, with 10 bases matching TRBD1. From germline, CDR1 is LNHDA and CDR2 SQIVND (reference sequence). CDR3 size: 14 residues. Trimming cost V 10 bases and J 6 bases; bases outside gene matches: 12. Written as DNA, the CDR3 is TGTGCCACTCACCCGGGACAGGGGATTGGCGAGCAGTACTTC. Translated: CATHPGQGIGEQYF.

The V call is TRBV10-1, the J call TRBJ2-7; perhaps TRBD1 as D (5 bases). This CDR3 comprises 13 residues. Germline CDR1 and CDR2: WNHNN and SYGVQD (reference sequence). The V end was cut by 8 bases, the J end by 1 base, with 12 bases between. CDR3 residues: CASSQGRSYEQYF. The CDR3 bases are TGCGCCAGCTCGCAGGGCCGATCCTACGAGCAGTACTTC.

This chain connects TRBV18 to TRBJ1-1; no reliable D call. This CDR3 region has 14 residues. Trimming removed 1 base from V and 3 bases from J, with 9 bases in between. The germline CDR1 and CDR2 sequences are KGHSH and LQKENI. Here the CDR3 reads CASSPQSADTEAFF. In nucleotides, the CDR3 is TGTGCCAGCTCACCACAGTCTGCGGACACTGAAGCTTTCTTT.

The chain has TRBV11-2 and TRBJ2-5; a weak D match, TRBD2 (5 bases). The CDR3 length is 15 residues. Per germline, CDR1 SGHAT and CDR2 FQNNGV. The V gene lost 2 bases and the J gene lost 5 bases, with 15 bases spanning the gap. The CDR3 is CASSLSSGVGETQYF. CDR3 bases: TGTGCCAGCAGCTTAAGTTCCGGGGTGGGGGAGACCCAGTACTTC.

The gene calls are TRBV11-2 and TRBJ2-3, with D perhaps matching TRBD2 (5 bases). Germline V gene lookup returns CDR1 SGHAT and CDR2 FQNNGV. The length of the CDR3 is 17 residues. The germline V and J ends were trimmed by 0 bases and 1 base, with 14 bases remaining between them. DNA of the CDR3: TGTGCCAGCAGCTTAGAATCGGGGTGGGTTGGCACAGATACGCAGTATTTT. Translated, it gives CASSLESGWVGTDTQYF.